Listed below are T cell receptor beta chains from one sample, sequenced in a study of blood T cells in healthy people across ages. TCRdb reanalysed the 5' RACE reads using MiXCR and keeps one entry per CDR3 protein. The sample has 550,000 to 750,000 distinct CDR3 sequences; under 25% are singletons. Sequenced material: blood. Receptors originate from an older man in good health. CDR3s include the opening cysteine and the closing phenylalanine or tryptophan. Each record gives: clone size, D gene, J gene, V gene, CDR3 protein, CDR3 DNA. The D gene is left open where the match is weak. Size values are once, few and many counts, or a class for expanded clones, and some rows have none.

clone size: -; D gene: TRBD2; J gene: TRBJ2-1; V gene: TRBV5-1; CDR3 protein: CASSHGTSGLSGEQFF; CDR3 DNA: TGCGCCAGCAGCCACGGGACTAGCGGACTCAGCGGTGAGCAGTTCTTC
clone size: -; D gene: TRBD2; J gene: TRBJ2-7; V gene: TRBV3-1; CDR3 protein: CASSQRAGAYEQYF; CDR3 DNA: TGTGCCAGCAGCCAGAGAGCGGGAGCCTACGAGCAGTACTTC
clone size: -; D gene: TRBD1; J gene: TRBJ2-4; V gene: TRBV29-1; CDR3 protein: CSVAQGVTKNIQYF; CDR3 DNA: TGCAGCGTTGCCCAGGGGGTAACCAAAAACATTCAGTACTTC
clone size: once; D gene: TRBD2; J gene: TRBJ2-7; V gene: TRBV3-1; CDR3 protein: CASSQVASGSVGYEQYF; CDR3 DNA: TGTGCCAGCAGCCAAGTGGCTAGCGGGAGTGTCGGGTACGAGCAGTACTTC
clone size: many; D gene: -; J gene: TRBJ1-5; V gene: TRBV10-3; CDR3 protein: CAISRDPVQPQHF; CDR3 DNA: TGTGCCATCAGTCGAGACCCTGTCCAGCCCCAGCATTTT
clone size: few; D gene: TRBD2; J gene: TRBJ2-3; V gene: TRBV20-1; CDR3 protein: CSAGGLAGGTSTDTQYF; CDR3 DNA: TGCAGTGCTGGGGGACTAGCGGGGGGAACTAGCACAGATACGCAGTATTTT
clone size: many; D gene: -; J gene: TRBJ2-2; V gene: TRBV7-9; CDR3 protein: CASSPGAGELFF; CDR3 DNA: TGTGCCAGCAGCCCCGGGGCCGGGGAGCTGTTTTTT
clone size: many; D gene: TRBD2; J gene: TRBJ2-1; V gene: TRBV20-1; CDR3 protein: CSARTSGRGYNEQFF; CDR3 DNA: TGCAGTGCTAGAACTAGCGGGAGAGGGTACAATGAGCAGTTCTTC
clone size: -; D gene: -; J gene: TRBJ2-5; V gene: TRBV6-2/TRBV6-3; CDR3 protein: CASRERNQETQYF; CDR3 DNA: TGTGCCAGCCGGGAGAGGAACCAAGAGACCCAGTACTTC
clone size: -; D gene: TRBD2; J gene: TRBJ2-1; V gene: TRBV25-1; CDR3 protein: CASSGPSGSWSGEQFF; CDR3 DNA: TGTGCCAGCAGTGGGCCAAGCGGGAGTTGGAGTGGTGAGCAGTTCTTC
clone size: few; D gene: TRBD2; J gene: TRBJ2-1; V gene: TRBV2; CDR3 protein: CASRGDIAGSSYNEQFF; CDR3 DNA: TGTGCCAGCAGAGGGGACATAGCGGGAAGCTCCTACAATGAGCAGTTCTTC
clone size: few; D gene: -; J gene: TRBJ1-5; V gene: TRBV28; CDR3 protein: CASSLWPGARYSNQPQHF; CDR3 DNA: TGTGCCAGCAGTTTATGGCCAGGGGCGAGATATAGCAATCAGCCCCAGCATTTT
clone size: few; D gene: TRBD2; J gene: TRBJ2-2; V gene: TRBV20-1; CDR3 protein: CSARDSSGKNTGELFF; CDR3 DNA: TGCAGTGCTAGGGACTCTAGCGGGAAGAACACCGGGGAGCTGTTTTTT
clone size: few; D gene: -; J gene: TRBJ2-7; V gene: TRBV28; CDR3 protein: CASGRLGSEQYF; CDR3 DNA: TGTGCCAGCGGTCGACTTGGGTCCGAGCAGTACTTC
clone size: few; D gene: -; J gene: TRBJ1-2; V gene: TRBV7-9; CDR3 protein: CASSLPQLANYGYTF; CDR3 DNA: TGTGCCAGCAGCTTACCACAGCTAGCTAACTATGGCTACACCTTC
clone size: few; D gene: TRBD2; J gene: TRBJ2-1; V gene: TRBV27; CDR3 protein: CASKREVSYNEQFF; CDR3 DNA: TGTGCCAGCAAGCGGGAGGTGTCCTACAATGAGCAGTTCTTC
clone size: many; D gene: -; J gene: TRBJ2-5; V gene: TRBV5-1; CDR3 protein: CASRTGPQETQYF; CDR3 DNA: TGCGCCAGCAGGACAGGACCTCAAGAGACCCAGTACTTC
clone size: few; D gene: -; J gene: TRBJ1-1; V gene: TRBV5-1; CDR3 protein: CASSLEVGGNTEAFF; CDR3 DNA: TGCGCCAGCAGCTTGGAGGTGGGGGGTAACACTGAAGCTTTCTTT
clone size: few; D gene: -; J gene: TRBJ2-2; V gene: TRBV11-2; CDR3 protein: CASSPQQGWNTGELFF; CDR3 DNA: TGTGCCAGCAGCCCGCAACAGGGATGGAACACCGGGGAGCTGTTTTTT
clone size: -; D gene: -; J gene: TRBJ2-7; V gene: TRBV20-1; CDR3 protein: CSAQTQTSHEQYF; CDR3 DNA: TGCAGTGCCCAGACCCAGACATCTCACGAGCAGTACTTC
clone size: many; D gene: -; J gene: TRBJ2-5; V gene: TRBV2; CDR3 protein: CASSEAQFSAGTQTATQYF; CDR3 DNA: TGTGCCAGCAGTGAAGCGCAGTTCAGTGCCGGGACTCAAACTGCGACCCAGTACTTC
clone size: few; D gene: TRBD2; J gene: TRBJ2-5; V gene: TRBV27; CDR3 protein: CASSSKAGVGETQHF; CDR3 DNA: TGTGCCAGCAGTTCCAAAGCGGGAGTGGGAGAGACCCAGCACTTC
clone size: -; D gene: TRBD1; J gene: TRBJ1-2; V gene: TRBV25-1; CDR3 protein: CASSAATGAGYGYTF; CDR3 DNA: TGTGCCAGCAGTGCGGCAACAGGGGCCGGCTATGGCTACACCTTC
clone size: -; D gene: TRBD2; J gene: TRBJ2-2; V gene: TRBV4-1; CDR3 protein: CAGDGGRASTGELFF; CDR3 DNA: TGCGCCGGCGATGGGGGGAGGGCTAGCACCGGGGAGCTGTTTTTT
clone size: -; D gene: -; J gene: TRBJ2-7; V gene: TRBV2; CDR3 protein: CASTGFYEQYF; CDR3 DNA: TGTGCCAGCACCGGATTCTACGAGCAGTACTTC
clone size: few; D gene: TRBD2; J gene: TRBJ2-7; V gene: TRBV20-1; CDR3 protein: CSARDPGGRVIEQYF; CDR3 DNA: TGCAGTGCTAGAGATCCAGGCGGGAGGGTGATCGAGCAGTACTTC
clone size: -; D gene: -; J gene: TRBJ2-6; V gene: TRBV4-1; CDR3 protein: CASSPRSGANVLTF; CDR3 DNA: TGTGCCAGCAGCCCCAGATCTGGGGCCAACGTCCTGACTTTC
clone size: -; D gene: -; J gene: TRBJ2-1; V gene: TRBV9; CDR3 protein: CASSGTDRANEQFF; CDR3 DNA: TGTGCCAGCAGCGGGACGGACCGAGCCAATGAGCAGTTCTTC
clone size: many; D gene: TRBD1; J gene: TRBJ2-4; V gene: TRBV5-6; CDR3 protein: CASSLGGTGSNIQYF; CDR3 DNA: TGTGCCAGCAGCTTGGGTGGGACAGGGAGCAACATTCAGTACTTC
clone size: -; D gene: -; J gene: TRBJ2-2; V gene: TRBV6-6; CDR3 protein: CASSYSTQGNTGELFF; CDR3 DNA: TGTGCCAGCAGTTACTCGACCCAGGGGAACACCGGGGAGCTGTTTTTT
clone size: few; D gene: -; J gene: TRBJ2-1; V gene: TRBV7-2; CDR3 protein: CASSLSGAFDNEQFF; CDR3 DNA: TGTGCCAGCAGCTTATCAGGGGCGTTCGACAATGAGCAGTTCTTC
clone size: few; D gene: -; J gene: TRBJ2-3; V gene: TRBV20-1; CDR3 protein: CSEEGSTDTQYF; CDR3 DNA: TGCAGTGAAGAGGGCAGCACAGATACGCAGTATTTT
clone size: few; D gene: -; J gene: TRBJ2-5; V gene: TRBV27; CDR3 protein: CASSFSRPEAQYF; CDR3 DNA: TGTGCCAGCAGTTTCAGTAGACCAGAGGCCCAGTACTTC
clone size: few; D gene: TRBD1; J gene: TRBJ2-7; V gene: TRBV7-2; CDR3 protein: CASSSQGAYEQYF; CDR3 DNA: TGTGCCAGCAGCTCCCAGGGGGCCTACGAGCAGTACTTC
clone size: few; D gene: -; J gene: TRBJ1-2; V gene: TRBV28; CDR3 protein: CASSLLGEGYTF; CDR3 DNA: TGTGCCAGCAGTTTATTGGGCGAGGGCTACACCTTC
clone size: -; D gene: -; J gene: TRBJ2-3; V gene: TRBV20-1; CDR3 protein: CSARVRKDTQYF; CDR3 DNA: TGCAGTGCTAGAGTCCGGAAAGATACGCAGTATTTT
clone size: -; D gene: TRBD1; J gene: TRBJ2-7; V gene: TRBV2; CDR3 protein: CASSWFRDRTYEQYF; CDR3 DNA: TGTGCCAGCAGTTGGTTCCGGGACAGGACCTACGAGCAGTACTTC
clone size: -; D gene: -; J gene: TRBJ2-4; V gene: TRBV11-2; CDR3 protein: CASSLEPRTGNIQYF; CDR3 DNA: TGTGCCAGCAGCTTAGAACCGAGAACAGGAAACATTCAGTACTTC
clone size: few; D gene: -; J gene: TRBJ2-3; V gene: TRBV13; CDR3 protein: CASSQRQASTDTQYF; CDR3 DNA: TGTGCCAGCAGCCAGCGACAGGCGAGCACAGATACGCAGTATTTT